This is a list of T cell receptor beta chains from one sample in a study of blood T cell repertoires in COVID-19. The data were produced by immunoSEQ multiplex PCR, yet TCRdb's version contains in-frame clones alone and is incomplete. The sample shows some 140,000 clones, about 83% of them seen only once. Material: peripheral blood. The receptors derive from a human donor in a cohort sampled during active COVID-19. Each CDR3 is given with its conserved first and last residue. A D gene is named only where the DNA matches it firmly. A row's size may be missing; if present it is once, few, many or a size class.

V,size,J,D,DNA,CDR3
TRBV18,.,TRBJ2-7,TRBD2,TGTGCCAGCTCACCCGGGGGGGAGAAGGCGCAGTACTTC,CASSPGGEKAQYF
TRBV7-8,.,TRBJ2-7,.,TGTGCCAGCAGCCCCAGGGACGAGCAGTACTTC,CASSPRDEQYF
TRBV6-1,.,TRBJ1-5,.,TGTGCCAGCAGTGAAGAGTTATGGGGAGAAAGGATCAATCAGCCCCAGCATTTT,CASSEELWGERINQPQHF
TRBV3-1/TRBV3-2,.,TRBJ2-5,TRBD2,TGTGCCAGCAGCCCAGATGAGACTAGCTTCCCAGAGACCCAGTACTTC,CASSPDETSFPETQYF
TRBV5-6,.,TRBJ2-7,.,TGTGCCAGCAGCTGGACGGGCGGGGTTACCTACGAGCAGTACTTC,CASSWTGGVTYEQYF
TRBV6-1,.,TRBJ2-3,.,TGTGCCAGCAGTGAGTGGGCCTCGGCCACAGATACGCAGTATTTT,CASSEWASATDTQYF
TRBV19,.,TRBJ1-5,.,TGTGCCAGTATGAGGGGGAATCAGCCCCAGCATTTT,CASMRGNQPQHF
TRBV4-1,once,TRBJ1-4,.,TGCGCCAGCAACAGGGAGGGAAATGAAAAACTGTTTTTT,CASNREGNEKLFF
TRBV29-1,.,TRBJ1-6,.,TGCAGCGTCCAGGGTTCGGGTAATTCACCCCTCCACTTT,CSVQGSGNSPLHF
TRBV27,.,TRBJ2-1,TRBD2,TGTGCCAGCAGTTCCACCCCGCCCTTTGAGGAGCGGGGGGGCCGTGAGCAGTTCTTC,CASSSTPPFEERGGREQFF
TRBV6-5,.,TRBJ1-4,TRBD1,TGTGCCAGCAGTGACTCGGACAGGGGTTTTGAAAAACTGTTTTTT,CASSDSDRGFEKLFF
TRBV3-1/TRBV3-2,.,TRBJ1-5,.,TGTGCCAGCAGCCAAGAACCAGGGCGGTCCAATCAGCCCCAGCATTTT,CASSQEPGRSNQPQHF
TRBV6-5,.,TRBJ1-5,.,TGTGCCAGCAGCGACATAACACAGGGTAATCAGCCCCAGCATTTT,CASSDITQGNQPQHF
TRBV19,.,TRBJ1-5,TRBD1,TGTGCCAGTAGTACAACAGGGGCGCTGGGCAATCAGCCCCAGCATTTT,CASSTTGALGNQPQHF
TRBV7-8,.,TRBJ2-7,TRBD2,TGTGCCAGCAGCTTAGAGGCTGGGCGGGGGGACTTCTACGAGCAGTACTTC,CASSLEAGRGDFYEQYF
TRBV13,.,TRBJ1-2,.,TGTGCCAGCAGCTTTAGCGGGGGCTATGGCTACACCTTC,CASSFSGGYGYTF
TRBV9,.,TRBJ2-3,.,TGTGCCAGCAGCGTAGAGGACAGTTTTGGCACAGATACGCAGTATTTT,CASSVEDSFGTDTQYF
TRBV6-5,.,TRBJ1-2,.,TGTGCCAGCAGGGGAGTTAGGAAGGATAACTATGGCTACACCTTC,CASRGVRKDNYGYTF
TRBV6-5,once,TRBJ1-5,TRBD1,TGTGCCAGCAGCCCAGGGGGCGGTCAGCCCCAGCATTTT,CASSPGGGQPQHF
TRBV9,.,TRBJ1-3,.,TGTGCCAGCAGCGTAGACGAGGGTTTCGGAAACACCATATATTTT,CASSVDEGFGNTIYF
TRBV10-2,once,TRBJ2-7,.,TGCGCCAGCAGCCCCCCTAGCTCCTACGAGCAGTACTTC,CASSPPSSYEQYF
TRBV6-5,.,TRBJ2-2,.,TGTGCCAGCTTTCGAGATTACACCGGGGAGCTGTTTTTT,CASFRDYTGELFF
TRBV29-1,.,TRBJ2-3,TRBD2,TGCAGCGTTGGTGGGCGGGGGGGCGGCACAGATACGCAGTATTTT,CSVGGRGGGTDTQYF
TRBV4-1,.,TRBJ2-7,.,TGCGCCAGCAGCCAAACCGGGGGTTTCTCCTACGAGCAGTACTTC,CASSQTGGFSYEQYF
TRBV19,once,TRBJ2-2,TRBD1,TGTGCCAGTAGTACCCGGACAGGGAACACCGGGGAGCTGTTTTTT,CASSTRTGNTGELFF
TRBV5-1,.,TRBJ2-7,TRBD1,TGCGCCAGCAGCTCTACAGGGGGCGAGCAGTACTTC,CASSSTGGEQYF
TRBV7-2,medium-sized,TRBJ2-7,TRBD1,TGTGCCAGCAGAAGTGACAGGGATAGCCCCTACGAGCAGTACTTC,CASRSDRDSPYEQYF
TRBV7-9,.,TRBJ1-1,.,TGTGCCAGCACCCAGGGAACGCGAACTGAAGCTTTCTTT,CASTQGTRTEAFF
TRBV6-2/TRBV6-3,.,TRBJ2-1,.,TGTGCCAGCAGTTATGCGTTGGGGGGGGGCTCCCTAAGCTCCTACAATGAGCAGTTCTTC,CASSYALGGGSLSSYNEQFF
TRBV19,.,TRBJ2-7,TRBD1,TGTGCCAGTAGTGGTGACAGGGGTTTCTCCTACGAGCAGTACTTC,CASSGDRGFSYEQYF
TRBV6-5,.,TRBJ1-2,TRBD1,TGTGCCAGCACCCCTCAAGACAGGGGCTACTATGGCTACACCTTC,CASTPQDRGYYGYTF
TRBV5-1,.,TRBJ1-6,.,TGCGCCAGCAGCTTGGACGGACTCTCCTATAATTCACCCCTCCACTTT,CASSLDGLSYNSPLHF
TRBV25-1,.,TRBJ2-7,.,TGTGCCAGCATCTCAGGGTCGTCCTACGAGCAGTACTTC,CASISGSSYEQYF
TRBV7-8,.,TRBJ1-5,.,TGTGCCAGCAGCGTAGCAGGGGCGGGAAATCAGCCCCAGCATTTT,CASSVAGAGNQPQHF
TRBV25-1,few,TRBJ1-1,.,TGTGCCAGCAGTGAACGCATGGGACACCGGATGGACACTGAAGCTTTCTTT,CASSERMGHRMDTEAFF
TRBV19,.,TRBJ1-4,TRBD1,TGTGCCAGTAGTAAAGGGACAGGAACTGCAACTAATGAAAAACTGTTTTTT,CASSKGTGTATNEKLFF
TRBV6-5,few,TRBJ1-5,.,TGTGCCAGCGGAACCTCCCATGGCGGTCAGCCCCAGCATTTT,CASGTSHGGQPQHF
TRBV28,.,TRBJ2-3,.,TGTGCCAGCAGTCTCAGGGCGACCCCGCAGTATTTT,CASSLRATPQYF
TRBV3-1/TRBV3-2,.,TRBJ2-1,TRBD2,TGTGCCAGCAGCCAAGGGAGACTAGCGGGGGCCTCAGGAAATGAGCAGTTCTTC,CASSQGRLAGASGNEQFF
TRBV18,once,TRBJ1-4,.,TGTGCCAGCTCGCAATCCCAGAACGAAAAACTGTTTTTT,CASSQSQNEKLFF
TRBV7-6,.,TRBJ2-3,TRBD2,TGTGCCAGCAGACCGACTAGCGGGGGACATAATACGCAGTATTTT,CASRPTSGGHNTQYF
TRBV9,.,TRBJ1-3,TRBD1,TGTGCCAGCAGCCCGTCCGGGACAGGGGTAAACACCATATATTTT,CASSPSGTGVNTIYF
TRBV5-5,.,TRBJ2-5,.,TGTGCCAGCAGCTTCAGTGCAGGGGCGCAAGAGACCCAGTACTTC,CASSFSAGAQETQYF
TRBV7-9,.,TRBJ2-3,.,TGTGCCAGCAGCTCGACGATTAGGGGATGGACAGATACGCAGTATTTT,CASSSTIRGWTDTQYF
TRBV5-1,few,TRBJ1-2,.,TGCGCCAGCAGCTTGGGCGGGGAGCGTGGCTACACCTTC,CASSLGGERGYTF
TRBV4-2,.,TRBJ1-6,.,TGTGCCAGCAGCCAAGTGTCGGGAAATTCACCCCTCCACTTT,CASSQVSGNSPLHF
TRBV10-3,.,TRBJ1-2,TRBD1,TGTGCCATCAGTGGCCGGGACAGGGTTCACGGCTACACCTTC,CAISGRDRVHGYTF
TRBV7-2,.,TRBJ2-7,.,TGTGCCAGCAGCTTAGCGCCCGGGGGTGGGACCTACGAGCAGTACTTC,CASSLAPGGGTYEQYF
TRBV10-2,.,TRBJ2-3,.,TGCGCCAGCAGCCGCACCGCGGATACGCAGTATTTT,CASSRTADTQYF
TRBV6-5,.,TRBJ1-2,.,TGTGCCAGCAGTCCCCGGGGGAACTATGGCTACACCTTC,CASSPRGNYGYTF
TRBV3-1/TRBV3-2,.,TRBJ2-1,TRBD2,TGTGCCAGCAGCCGTAGCGGGGGGACCTACAATGAGCAGTTCTTC,CASSRSGGTYNEQFF
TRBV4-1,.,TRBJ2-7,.,TGCGCCAGCAGCCAAGGGCAGGGGACCTACGAGCAGTACTTC,CASSQGQGTYEQYF
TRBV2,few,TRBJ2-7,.,TGTGCCAGCAGTGAATCACAGTTAGTTGCCTACGAGCAGTACTTC,CASSESQLVAYEQYF
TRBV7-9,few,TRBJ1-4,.,TGTGCCAGCAGCTTATCCGGGTGGCAGGCGGGACTGTTTTTT,CASSLSGWQAGLFF
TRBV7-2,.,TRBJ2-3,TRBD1,TGTGCCAGCAGTAGACAGGGCGTAGATACGCAGTATTTT,CASSRQGVDTQYF
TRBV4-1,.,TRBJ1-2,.,TGCGCCAGCAGCCAAGAGGGGACAACACCTAACTATGGCTACACCTTC,CASSQEGTTPNYGYTF
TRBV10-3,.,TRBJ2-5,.,TGTGCCATCAGAAGAGACAGATACCCTCAAGAGACCCAGTACTTC,CAIRRDRYPQETQYF